What follows are 30 T cell receptor beta chains derived from one specimen sequenced in a study of control samples from healthy donors and cancer patients. Profiled with immunoSEQ multiplex PCR; TCRdb holds only in-frame clones, not every one. The sample includes 120,000 or so clones, approximately 92% of them seen just once. The sequencing input was blood. The receptor source for this set is a young man in good health.

The chain uses TRBV7-2 and TRBJ2-1, with D perhaps matching TRBD2 (6 bases). The CDR3 contains 15 residues. Germline V gene lookup returns CDR1 SGHTA and CDR2 FQGNSA. Trimming pared 1 base from V and 9 bases from J, leaving 16 bases between. The CDR3 DNA reads as TGTGCCAGCAGCTTAGATAGCGGTCTCCGGAGTGAGCAGTTCTTC. Residues: CASSLDSGLRSEQFF.

This chain joins TRBV9 and TRBJ1-2, with D possibly TRBD1 on 5 matching bases. Per the germline V gene, CDR1 is SGDLS and CDR2 is YYNGEE. The CDR3 runs 13 residues. Trimming removed 5 bases from V and 2 bases from J, with 10 bases in between. The CDR3 loop reads CASSDSLNYGYTF. DNA of the CDR3: TGTGCCAGCAGTGACAGCCTGAACTATGGCTACACCTTC. The full variable domain, with the rest looked up from reference TRBV9 and TRBJ1-2, is DSGVTQTPKHLITATGQRVTLRCSPRSGDLSVYWYQQSLDQGLQFLIQYYNGEERAKGNILERFSAQQFPDLHSELNLSSLELGDSALYFCASSDSLNYGYTFGSGTRLTVV.

This chain connects TRBV3-1 (or the pseudogene TRBV3-2) to TRBJ2-7; perhaps D is TRBD1 or TRBD2 (6 bases each). CDR1 is LGHDT and CDR2 is YNNKEL in the germline V gene (reference sequence). With 4 bases removed from V and 4 bases from J, the gap between germline ends came to 14 bases. This CDR3 contains 14 residues. CDR3: CASSPTRGGYEQYF. For the CDR3, the DNA is TGTGCCAGCAGCCCGACAAGAGGGGGGTACGAGCAGTACTTC.

This chain joins TRBV18 and TRBJ1-4; D gene ambiguous. In germline, CDR1 is KGHSH, CDR2 LQKENI. The CDR3 totals 15 residues. The V and J ends lost 0 bases and 7 bases respectively, with 12 bases between them. In nucleotides, the CDR3 is TGTGCCAGCTCACCACCGGTCCGGGGAGGTGAAAAACTGTTTTTT. Translated, it gives CASSPPVRGGEKLFF.

The chain employs TRBV29-1 and TRBJ1-1; 8 positions agree with TRBD1. Germline V gives CDR1 SQVTM, CDR2 ANQGSEA. Germline trimming cut 0 bases from V and 3 bases from J; bases unmatched to any gene: 6. This CDR3 has 15 residues. The CDR3: CSVEDPGGGDTEAFF. The CDR3 coding sequence is TGCAGCGTTGAAGACCCAGGGGGCGGGGACACTGAAGCTTTCTTT.

The chain is built from TRBV18 and TRBJ2-4; tentative D call: TRBD2 (6 bases). There are 14 residues in the CDR3. V shed 6 bases and J shed 5 bases, with 14 bases lying between them. Germline loops: CDR1 KGHSH, CDR2 LQKENI. CDR3 sequence (DNA): TGTGCCAGCTCGCCCGGGACGGGGGAAAACATTCAGTACTTC. It specifies CASSPGTGENIQYF.

The rearrangement links TRBV18 to TRBJ1-3, with 9 bases aligning to TRBD1. The CDR3 length is 18 residues. Germline V gene lookup returns CDR1 KGHSH and CDR2 LQKENI. V dropped 2 bases and J dropped 4; count of bases not matched to a gene: 12. This CDR3 is CASSPLARGQGPGNTIYF. CDR3 nucleotides: TGTGCCAGCTCACCATTAGCCCGGGGACAGGGCCCCGGAAACACCATATATTTT.

This chain joins TRBV28 and TRBJ2-3; TRBD1 agrees at 7 bases. Trimming cost V 3 bases and J 7 bases; bases outside gene matches: 7. The CDR3 is made up of 14 amino acids. CDR1 and CDR2 (germline): MDHEN, SYDVKM. The CDR3 nucleotides read TGTGCCAGCAGTTTCTCTAGGGGGCTAAATACGCAGTATTTT. Translated: CASSFSRGLNTQYF.

The gene calls are TRBV2 and TRBJ2-7; TRBD2 matches 8 bases. CDR3 size: 13 residues. CDR1 and CDR2 (germline): SNHLY, FYNNEI. V lost 5 bases and J lost 6; bases outside the gene matches: 6. The CDR3 region is CASSPPGGGEQYV. In nucleotides, the CDR3 is TGTGCCAGCAGTCCACCCGGGGGGGGCGAGCAGTACGTC.

This chain connects TRBV6-5 to TRBJ1-5; possible D gene TRBD1, 6 bases. V dropped 7 bases and J dropped 7 bases, with 14 bases sitting between them. CDR3 length equals 13 residues. CDR1 and CDR2 from the germline V gene are MNHEY and SVGAGI. The CDR3 nucleotides are TGTGCCAGCACAACAGGGTTCGAACAGCCCCAGCATTTT. The encoded protein is CASTTGFEQPQHF.

CDR3 loop: CASSSPPHHEQYF. The CDR3 bases are TGTGCCAGTAGTTCCCCTCCACACCACGAGCAGTACTTC. The chain joins TRBV19 to TRBJ2-7, with D hard to call. Germline V gene data show CDR1 as LNHDA and CDR2 as SQIVND (reference sequence). The CDR3 totals 13 residues. Trimming took 5 bases from V and 5 from J, leaving 13 bases between them.

This chain uses TRBV10-3 with TRBJ2-1; no reliable D call. V shed 10 bases and J shed 0 bases, with 19 bases lying between them. Germline CDR1 reads ENHRY; CDR2 reads SYGVKD. This CDR3 spans 16 amino acids. CDR3 protein: CATRLEQPSSYNEQFF. CDR3 sequence (DNA): TGTGCCACCCGCCTAGAACAGCCGAGCTCCTACAATGAGCAGTTCTTC.

This chain links TRBV27 with TRBJ2-3; 8 bases align to TRBD2. V trimming: 5 bases; J trimming: 6 bases; junction bases outside the gene matches: 4. The CDR3 loop spans 13 amino acids. CDR1 MNHEY and CDR2 SMNVEV come from the germline V gene (reference sequence). In DNA, the CDR3 is TGTGCCAGCAGTACTAGCGGAGGGGATACGCAGTATTTT. This sequence encodes CASSTSGGDTQYF.

The rearrangement joins TRBV6-6 to TRBJ2-5, with D perhaps matching TRBD2 (5 bases). The CDR3 is 15 amino acids. Germline V gives CDR1 MNHNY, CDR2 SVGAGI (reference sequence). V shed 0 bases and J shed 2 bases, with 10 bases lying between them. CDR3 region: CASSYSKAVQETQYF. In nucleotides, the CDR3 is TGTGCCAGCAGTTACTCGAAAGCGGTACAAGAGACCCAGTACTTC.

The chain couples TRBV11-2 to TRBJ1-2; TRBD1 might be the D (6 bases). Trimming took 4 bases from V and 4 from J, leaving 16 bases between them. Per germline, CDR1 SGHAT and CDR2 FQNNGV. This CDR3 has 15 residues. CDR3 in amino acids: CASSSLSGALYGYTF. Written as DNA, the CDR3 is TGTGCCAGCAGCTCGCTCTCGGGGGCCCTCTATGGCTACACCTTC.

The V gene is TRBV29-1, the J gene TRBJ1-1, with a tentative D call TRBD1 (6 bases). From germline, CDR1 is SQVTM and CDR2 ANQGSEA. V was shortened by 1 base and J by 7 bases, with 13 bases between the two germline ends. CDR3 length: 13 residues. As DNA, the CDR3 is TGCAGCGTTGAAGTCCCAGGGGCCTTTGAAGCTTTCTTT. Its translation is CSVEVPGAFEAFF.

The chain couples TRBV4-2 to TRBJ1-6; a possible D gene is TRBD1 (5 bases). The V end lost 1 base, the J end lost 8 bases, and 12 bases lay between the germline ends. There are 15 residues in the CDR3. Per germline, CDR1 LGHNA and CDR2 YNFKEQ. The CDR3 loop reads CASSQGQGKDSPLHF. In DNA, the CDR3 is TGTGCCAGCAGCCAAGGGCAGGGCAAGGATTCACCCCTCCACTTT.

This rearrangement joins TRBV19 to TRBJ1-5; no reliable D call. The CDR3 consists of 17 residues. Trimming removed 0 bases at V and 2 bases at J, with 14 bases between. Germline V gives CDR1 LNHDA, CDR2 SQIVND (reference sequence). The CDR3 nucleotides are TGTGCCAGTAGTATAGATCATTACGAGGCAGGCAATCAGCCCCAGCATTTT. Translating gives CASSIDHYEAGNQPQHF.

The gene calls are TRBV6-6 and TRBJ2-7; D may be TRBD2 (6 bases). Trimming took 2 bases from V and 2 from J, leaving 10 bases between them. From germline, CDR1 is MNHNY and CDR2 SVGAGI (reference sequence). CDR3 size: 14 residues. The CDR3: CASSYSSGPYEQYF. In DNA, the CDR3 is TGTGCCAGCAGTTACAGTAGCGGCCCCTACGAGCAGTACTTC.

This chain connects TRBV2 to TRBJ1-1; D ambiguous. The germline V gene encodes CDR1 SNHLY and CDR2 FYNNEI. The ends were cut back, 3 bases at V and 5 bases at J, with 4 bases in the middle. The CDR3 totals 11 residues. CDR3 sequence: CASSEDTEAFF. The CDR3 DNA reads TGTGCCAGCAGTGAGGATACTGAAGCTTTCTTT.

The V and J genes are TRBV7-9 and TRBJ1-6, with a weak D call TRBD1 (5 bases). The CDR3 totals 13 residues. Trimming removed 4 bases at V and 8 bases at J, with 9 bases between. The germline V gene encodes CDR1 SEHNR and CDR2 FQNEAQ (reference sequence). CDR3 DNA: TGTGCCAGCAGCTCCGGGGGGGATTCACCCCTCCACTTT. This translates into CASSSGGDSPLHF.

On this clone itself: This is likely a read error, given that the CDR3 carries no conserved phenylalanine or tryptophan at its end. It is unclear where the CDR3 begins or ends on the DNA, so no DNA is shown, and the CDR3 is as TCRdb lists it. This rearrangement joins TRBV10-2 to TRBJ1-2; the D call in the table, TRBD1, was not verified against the DNA. The CDR3 is 11 residues long, ends included. The V gene's germline CDR1 is WSHSY and CDR2 SAAADI. The chain's CDR3 is CASSERVWGQG.

The chain employs TRBV2 and TRBJ1-1; TRBD1 is a possible D gene (6 bases). From germline, CDR1 is SNHLY and CDR2 FYNNEI. Between the trimmed V and J ends, which lost 6 bases and 1 base, there was a span of 9 bases. The CDR3 sequence is 13 residues long. The CDR3 reads CASSGDKNTEAFF. The CDR3 DNA reads as TGTGCCAGCAGCGGGGACAAGAACACTGAAGCTTTCTTT. Supplemented by reference TRBV2 and TRBJ1-1, the full variable domain reads EPEVTQTPSHQVTQMGQEVILRCVPISNHLYFYWYRQILGQKVEFLVSFYNNEISEKSEIFDDQFSVERPDGSNFTLKIRSTKLEDSAMYFCASSGDKNTEAFFGQGTRLTVV.

CDR3 DNA sequence: TGCGCCAGCAGCTCCACAGGGGGCAACACTGAAGCTTTCTTT. Amino acid sequence: CASSSTGGNTEAFF. The chain uses TRBV5-1 and TRBJ1-1; 9 bases align to TRBD1. From germline, CDR1 is SGHRS and CDR2 YFSETQ. With V trimmed by 3 bases and J by 2 bases, 2 bases remained unmatched. This CDR3 has 14 amino acids.

The chain is built from TRBV6-4 and TRBJ1-4, with D unclear. V lost 3 bases, J lost 0 bases, and 8 bases lay in between. This CDR3 is built from 15 residues. In germline, CDR1 is MRHNA, CDR2 SNTAGT. The CDR3 bases are TGTGCCAGCAGTGAAACACGTACAACTAATGAAAAACTGTTTTTT. This translates into CASSETRTTNEKLFF.

The count of this clone is one. J is TRBJ1-4 and V is TRBV28; weak D call: TRBD1 (5 bases). The V end was cut by 6 bases, the J end by 6 bases, with 17 bases between. The CDR3 sequence is 15 residues long. The V gene's germline CDR1 is MDHEN and CDR2 SYDVKM. The CDR3 nucleotides read TGTGCCAGCAGCTTGGGTGGGGGAGTGGATGAAAAACTGTTTTTT. Its translation: CASSLGGGVDEKLFF. The full variable domain, completed using reference TRBV28 and TRBJ1-4, is DVKVTQSSRYLVKRTGEKVFLECVQDMDHENMFWYRQDPGLGLRLIYFSYDVKMKEKGDIPEGYSVSREKKERFSLILESASTNQTSMYLCASSLGGGVDEKLFFGSGTQLSVL.

V is TRBV10-3 and J is TRBJ2-3; 7 bases are shared with TRBD2. The V gene end was trimmed by 10 bases and the J gene end by 2 bases; junction bases not matched to a gene: 6. The germline V gene encodes CDR1 ENHRY and CDR2 SYGVKD. The CDR3 totals 13 residues. CDR3 amino acids: CATTGTITDTQYF. CDR3 nucleotide sequence: TGTGCCACCACCGGGACTATCACAGATACGCAGTATTTT.

The chain has TRBV13 and TRBJ2-1; 13 positions match TRBD2. The CDR3 length is 14 residues. CDR1 PRHDT and CDR2 FYEKMQ come from the germline V gene (reference sequence). J gave up 8 bases and V 8 bases, and 6 bases lay outside the gene matches. The CDR3 region is CASRTSGRGDEQFF. CDR3 nucleotides: TGTGCCAGCCGGACTAGCGGGAGAGGCGATGAGCAGTTCTTC. The whole variable domain, remainder taken from reference TRBV13 and TRBJ2-1, is AAGVIQSPRHLIKEKRETATLKCYPIPRHDTVYWYQQGPGQDPQFLISFYEKMQSDKGSIPDRFSAQQFSDYHSELNMSSLELGDSALYFCASRTSGRGDEQFFGPGTRLTVL.

This chain connects TRBV5-6 to TRBJ2-5; D may be TRBD1 or TRBD2 (5 bases each). This CDR3 has 13 residues. Trimming pared 4 bases from V and 2 bases from J, leaving 9 bases between. Germline V gene data show CDR1 as SGHDT and CDR2 as YYEEEE. The CDR3: CASSRDVQETQYF. The CDR3 DNA is TGTGCCAGCAGCCGGGACGTACAAGAGACCCAGTACTTC.

This clone was seen a handful of times. The rearrangement links TRBV24-1 to TRBJ2-7, with 7 bases lining up with TRBD2. V trimming: 3 bases; J trimming: 2 bases; junction bases outside the gene matches: 12. Germline values: CDR1 KGHDR, CDR2 SFDVKD. This CDR3 is built from 17 residues. The chain's CDR3 is CATSDTAGGGKAYEQYF. The CDR3 DNA sequence: TGTGCCACCAGTGATACTGCTGGGGGGGGAAAGGCCTACGAGCAGTACTTC.